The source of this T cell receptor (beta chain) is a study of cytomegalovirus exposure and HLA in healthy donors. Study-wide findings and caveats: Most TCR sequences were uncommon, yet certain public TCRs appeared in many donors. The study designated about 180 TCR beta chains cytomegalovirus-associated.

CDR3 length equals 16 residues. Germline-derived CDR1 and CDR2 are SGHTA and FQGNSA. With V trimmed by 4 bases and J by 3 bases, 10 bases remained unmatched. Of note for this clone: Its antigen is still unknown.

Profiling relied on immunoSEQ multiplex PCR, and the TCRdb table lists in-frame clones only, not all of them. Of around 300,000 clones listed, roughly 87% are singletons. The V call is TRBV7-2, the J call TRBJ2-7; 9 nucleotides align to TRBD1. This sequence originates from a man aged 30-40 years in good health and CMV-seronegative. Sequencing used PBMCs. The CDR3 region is CASSSPLGTGSYEQYF. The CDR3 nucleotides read TGTGCCAGCAGCTCACCCTTAGGGACAGGGAGCTACGAGCAGTACTTC.